This T cell receptor (beta chain) derives from a study of technical replicates of blood from a handful of donors. V was shortened by 6 bases and J by 4 bases, with 6 bases between the two germline ends. This CDR3 is built from 11 residues. Germline assignment: CDR1 SNHLY and CDR2 FYNNEI. Sequenced by immunoSEQ multiplex PCR; TCRdb stores in-frame clones only, minus some. The data show 65,000 to 80,000 clones, 95% to 98% seen once. The sample consisted of T cells isolated from PBMCs. The sequence came from a human donor in good health. This sequence joins TRBV2 and TRBJ2-5; possibly TRBD2 for D (6 bases). CDR3 region: CASSGGETQYF. In DNA form, the CDR3 reads TGTGCCAGCAGCGGGGGAGAGACCCAGTACTTC.